This TCR beta chain was retrieved from a study of cytomegalovirus exposure and HLA in healthy donors. Primers: 60 Vbeta forward and 13 Jbeta reverse. Repertoires were generated with immunoSEQ multiplex PCR, while TCRdb's copy carries only in-frame clones and drops some. The table lists about 200,000 clones, roughly 85% of them singletons. The CDR3 is 17 amino acids. Trimming cost V 3 bases and J 0 bases; bases outside gene matches: 7. Germline CDR1 is SGHTA and CDR2 is FQGTGA. The receptor was derived from a woman in her fifties or sixties in good health and CMV-seronegative. The sequenced material came from PBMCs. The genes are TRBV7-3 and TRBJ2-2, with TRBD1 matching 7 bases. The CDR3 region is CASSFFYRGPNTGELFF. The CDR3 DNA reads TGTGCCAGCAGCTTCTTCTACAGGGGACCGAACACCGGGGAGCTGTTTTTT. The whole variable domain, filled in from reference TRBV7-3 and TRBJ2-2, reads GAGVSQTPSNKVTEKGKYVELRCDPISGHTALYWYRQSLGQGPEFLIYFQGTGAADDSGLPNDRFFAVRPEGSVSTLKIQRTERGDSAVYLCASSFFYRGPNTGELFFGEGSRLTVL.